This T cell receptor (beta chain) came from a study of cytomegalovirus exposure and HLA in healthy donors. Study-level results: Some TCR beta chains (around 180 of them) were listed as cytomegalovirus-associated. Association of some 18,000 TCR beta sequences with HLA alleles was found at 0.05 false discovery rate in a later analysis. In a later analysis, a missense DCLRE1C variant was linked to TCR beta V- and J-gene trimming. Most of the CMV-associated TCR beta chains (in a later analysis) appeared to be HLA-restricted.

The V gene's germline CDR1 is MGHRA and CDR2 YSYEKL. Trimming cost V 0 bases and J 5 bases; bases outside gene matches: 6. This CDR3 comprises 15 residues. In regard to this clone: The target antigen is unknown.

Amplification used 60 Vbeta primers and 13 Jbeta primers. Assay: immunoSEQ multiplex PCR; the TCRdb copy retains only in-frame clones and omits some. Here the sample spans about 62,000 clones, around 75% being singletons. The chain is built from TRBV4-1 and TRBJ1-1, with 7 bases lining up with TRBD1. The clonotype was recovered from a man aged 60-69 years in good health and CMV-seropositive. The specimen sequenced was PBMCs. DNA for the CDR3: TGCGCCAGCAGCCAAGAAGGGCAGGGGGTAACTGAAGCTTTCTTT. This codes for CASSQEGQGVTEAFF.